Listed below are T cell receptor beta chains from one sample, sequenced in a study of graft-versus-host responses after intestinal transplantation. The table came from immunoSEQ multiplex PCR; TCRdb's copy has only in-frame clones and leaves some out. Among over 40,000 clones, approximately 92% were seen once, and the ten largest hold 5% to 7%. The sequences come from PBMCs, collected about 790 days after a first intestinal transplant, on the day of a second. The receptors were sampled from a human patient who received an intestinal transplant, so some T cells may come from the graft donor. The conserved cysteine and the conserved F or W are not part of the CDR3 here.

v_call	j_call	cdr3_aa
TRBV7-2	TRBJ2-5	ASSRTGAVQTETQY
TRBV30	TRBJ1-1	AWVEQGTEAF
TRBV6-1	TRBJ2-3	ASSEEGEADTQY
TRBV7-9	TRBJ1-3	ASSLGDQPGNTIY
TRBV6-1	TRBJ2-1	ASRASPSSYNEQF
TRBV2	TRBJ1-2	ASRAGAGSANYGYT
TRBV7-9	TRBJ2-5	ASSLPTGAETQY
TRBV4-1	TRBJ2-5	ASSQSGTGTETQY
TRBV11-2	TRBJ2-1	ASSLDISRPKF
TRBV5-1	TRBJ2-2	ASSPGGGNTGELF
TRBV5-4	TRBJ2-1	ASSPGTSYNEQF
TRBV18	TRBJ1-2	ASSPRGQDGYT
TRBV9	TRBJ2-7	ASTSVGPSYEQY
TRBV29-1	TRBJ2-3	SVEVQREVGDTQY
TRBV9	TRBJ2-1	ASSAGDRIRPGLRDGYNEQF
TRBV13	TRBJ2-3	ASSGRRSTDTQY
TRBV7-3	TRBJ1-1	ASSLGVMNTEAF
TRBV19	TRBJ2-7	ASSIGISYEQY
TRBV5-1	TRBJ2-1	ASSLGPASSYNEQF
TRBV5-1	TRBJ2-7	ASYRGDSGSSYEQY
TRBV19	TRBJ1-6	ASSFVPRMGRRESYNSPLH
TRBV29-1	TRBJ2-7	SVAPMTGPPYEQY
TRBV19	TRBJ2-7	ASSISIQGLMKY
TRBV6-5	TRBJ1-2	ASSYSDRFNYGYT
TRBV6-5	TRBJ2-2	ASKGQGGNTGELF
TRBV19	TRBJ1-1	ASSMPPGTASTEAF
TRBV7-9	TRBJ1-1	ASSSGRGLAF
TRBV6-4	TRBJ2-5	ASSDMVWHQETQY
TRBV9	TRBJ2-5	ASSVRSGLKETQY
TRBV11-3	TRBJ2-7	ASSLGGPNEQY
TRBV6-5	TRBJ2-3	ASSYRSGQGTDTQY
TRBV14	TRBJ2-1	ASSQSSRGQF
TRBV25-1	TRBJ1-6	ASSEYGGRTNSPLH
TRBV7-9	TRBJ2-2	ASSPGLAAPLHTGELF
TRBV5-1	TRBJ2-1	ASFLGDSSYNEQF
TRBV7-9	TRBJ2-3	ASSLGGTGTDTQY
TRBV2	TRBJ2-7	AGSTSGTNEQY
TRBV6-5	TRBJ1-4	ASSRSGTGLEKLF
TRBV6-5	TRBJ2-3	ASSYRGSTDTQY
TRBV18	TRBJ1-2	ASSRGANNYGYT
TRBV30	TRBJ2-3	AWSPRLVRDTQY
TRBV6-5	TRBJ2-7	ASSSRSSGRYEQY
TRBV30	TRBJ2-3	AWKLLLFSTDTQY
TRBV5-4	.	ASSLGGLAYEQY
TRBV9	TRBJ2-1	ASSVGQPGAWNEQF
TRBV12-5	TRBJ1-1	ASGLNTEAF
TRBV21-1	TRBJ2-5	ASSKEGRGIQETQY
TRBV27	TRBJ1-5	ASARQSNQPQH
TRBV27	TRBJ2-7	ASSLGTGFEQY
TRBV6-6	TRBJ1-4	ASRDRTGSNEKLF